This TCR beta chain came from a study of metastatic and nonmetastatic thyroid tumors. A word on this clone: This clone may be a read error of a much larger clone one base away.

Ahead of thyroid surgery, no patient had received treatment of any kind. Looked up from germline, CDR1 is SGHVS and CDR2 is FNYEAQ. The CDR3 is 13 amino acids. TCRdb reprocessed the PCR reads via MiXCR. The sample shows around 19,000 clones, approximately 15% of them seen only once. The sequence was obtained from a female donor with papillary thyroid cancer or a benign thyroid nodule (not recorded which). Some clones in this sample may be carry-over from other donors' samples. Sequenced input: tumor tissue. The rearrangement uses TRBV7-6 and TRBJ1-1, with D possibly being TRBD1 (5 bases). CDR3 sequence: CAGSLGLITEAFF. As DNA, the CDR3 is TGTGCCGGCAGCTTGGGGCTGATCACTGAAGCTTTCTTT.